This passage covers 30 T cell receptor beta chains from one sample sequenced in a study of cytomegalovirus exposure and HLA in healthy donors. PCR involved 60 Vbeta and 13 Jbeta primers. Sequencing was performed with immunoSEQ multiplex PCR; in TCRdb, only in-frame clones are kept and a portion is missing. There are about 160,000 clones in the sample; around 80% occur only once, and just under 5% lies in the top ten. The sequenced sample consisted of PBMCs. The receptors were sampled from a male donor in good health and CMV-seronegative.

The rearrangement uses TRBV11-1 and TRBJ1-2; perhaps TRBD1 as D (6 bases). Trimming left V 4 bases short and J 8 bases short, with 11 bases between. This CDR3 spans 12 amino acids. The germline gives CDR1 SGHAT, CDR2 FQDESV (reference sequence). In DNA, the CDR3 is TGTGCCAGCAGCTACATGACAGGCGGCTACACCTTC. It translates to CASSYMTGGYTF.

Only one count was recorded for this clone. The chain carries TRBV7-9 and TRBJ1-2; D gene unclear. Germline loops: CDR1 SEHNR, CDR2 FQNEAQ (reference sequence). The germline V and J ends were trimmed by 1 base and 2 bases, with 8 bases remaining between them. The CDR3 consists of 14 residues. The CDR3 coding sequence is TGTGCCAGCAGCTTAGACTTAACCAACTATGGCTACACCTTC. This encodes CASSLDLTNYGYTF.

V usage is TRBV9 and J usage is TRBJ2-5; 9 positions agree with TRBD2. Trimming cost V 2 bases and J 5 bases; bases outside gene matches: 13. This CDR3 region has 17 residues. Germline values: CDR1 SGDLS, CDR2 YYNGEE. The DNA of the CDR3 is TGTGCCAGCAGCGTTTCCGGCGGGAGGGCCTCGGGGGAGACCCAGTACTTC. This sequence encodes CASSVSGGRASGETQYF. The full variable domain, its missing parts supplied by reference TRBV9 and TRBJ2-5, is DSGVTQTPKHLITATGQRVTLRCSPRSGDLSVYWYQQSLDQGLQFLIQYYNGEERAKGNILERFSAQQFPDLHSELNLSSLELGDSALYFCASSVSGGRASGETQYFGPGTRLLVL.

The CDR3 DNA is TGTGCCAGCAGTTCCTCGGTCTCGAACACCGGGGAGCTGTTTTTT. This gives the protein CASSSSVSNTGELFF. The chain employs TRBV11-2 and TRBJ2-2; D unclear. Germline loops: CDR1 SGHAT, CDR2 FQNNGV. The CDR3 has 15 amino acids. V lost 6 bases and J lost 0, with 11 bases in between.

The chain recombines TRBV6-6 with TRBJ2-7, with TRBD1 matching 10 bases. Trimming took 6 bases from V and 2 from J; bases not matched to a gene: 7. The V gene's germline CDR1 is MNHNY and CDR2 SVGAGI (reference sequence). The CDR3 totals 15 residues. DNA for the CDR3: TGTGCCAGCAGGACTGGGACAGGGGTTACCTACGAGCAGTACTTC. The encoded protein is CASRTGTGVTYEQYF.

V gene TRBV27 combines with J gene TRBJ2-1; tentative D call: TRBD1 (5 bases). The CDR3 spans 14 residues. Germline assignment: CDR1 MNHEY and CDR2 SMNVEV (reference sequence). V was pared by 6 bases and J by 6 bases, with 15 bases between. CDR3 residues: CASRVIDSFNEQFF. The CDR3 DNA sequence: TGTGCCAGCAGGGTTATTGACAGTTTCAATGAGCAGTTCTTC.

J is TRBJ1-5 and V is TRBV10-3, with D tentatively TRBD1 (6 bases). This CDR3 has 15 residues. In germline, CDR1 is ENHRY, CDR2 SYGVKD. Trimming shortened V by 4 bases and J by 4 bases, and 14 bases separated the two germline ends. In nucleotides, the CDR3 is TGTGCCATCAGTGGCGGGGGCGGGAGTAATCAGCCCCAGCATTTT. Translation: CAISGGGGSNQPQHF.

CDR3 sequence: CASSLGLAGARYNEQFF. In DNA, the CDR3 is TGTGCCAGCAGCTTAGGACTAGCGGGAGCAAGATACAATGAGCAGTTCTTC. V is TRBV7-9 and J is TRBJ2-1; 12 nucleotides match TRBD2. V gave up 1 base and J gave up 4 bases; unmatched junction bases: 5. The CDR3 runs to 17 residues. CDR1 and CDR2 (germline): SEHNR, FQNEAQ (reference sequence).

The chain couples TRBV27 to TRBJ1-6; D might be TRBD1 (5 bases). The V gene lost 10 bases and the J gene lost 7 bases, with 20 bases spanning the gap. The CDR3 is 15 residues long. The germline V gene has CDR1 MNHEY and CDR2 SMNVEV (reference sequence). The CDR3 protein is CATQTRVGGNSPLHF. The CDR3 DNA reads as TGTGCCACACAAACTCGGGTGGGGGGGAATTCACCCCTCCACTTT.

V and J are TRBV5-5 and TRBJ2-3; the D gene is possibly TRBD2 (5 bases). V was cut by 5 bases and J by 4 bases, with 20 bases left in between. CDR1 is SGHKS, CDR2 YYEKEE, per germline (reference sequence). This CDR3 comprises 16 residues. Here the CDR3 DNA reads TGTGCCAGCAGTCCCCCTGATGATCTAGCCTCAGATACGCAGTATTTT. This codes for CASSPPDDLASDTQYF.

This clone was observed a single time. The chain recombines TRBV7-9 with TRBJ2-7, with 10 positions matching TRBD1. V shed 5 bases and J 0 bases; nucleotides not matched to a gene: 7. The CDR3 contains 16 residues. Germline V CDR1 and CDR2: SEHNR, FQNEAQ (reference sequence). CDR3 in amino acids: CASSPLGTGVSYEQYF. The CDR3 DNA sequence: TGTGCCAGCAGCCCTCTCGGGACAGGGGTCTCCTACGAGCAGTACTTC. Full variable domain (outside the CDR3, taken from reference TRBV7-9 and TRBJ2-7): DTGVSQNPRHKITKRGQNVTFRCDPISEHNRLYWYRQTLGQGPEFLTYFQNEAQLEKSRLLSDRFSAERPKGSFSTLEIQRTEQGDSAMYLCASSPLGTGVSYEQYFGPGTRLTVT.

The gene calls are TRBV10-3 and TRBJ1-1; D unresolved. The CDR3 contains 14 residues. The V end was cut by 3 bases, the J end by 1 base, with 9 bases between. The germline CDR1 and CDR2 sequences are ENHRY and SYGVKD. The CDR3 is CAISDGERNTEAFF. CDR3 bases: TGTGCCATCAGTGATGGAGAGAGGAACACTGAAGCTTTCTTT.

This clone came up a few times. The rearrangement joins TRBV6-6 to TRBJ1-2, with 8 bases fitting TRBD1. The CDR3 is 13 amino acids. V shed 7 bases and J 8 bases; nucleotides not matched to a gene: 9. Germline V CDR1 and CDR2: MNHNY, SVGAGI (reference sequence). The CDR3 loop is CASTGNDRGGYTF. In DNA, the CDR3 is TGTGCCAGCACAGGGAACGACAGGGGAGGCTACACCTTC.

The CDR3 region has the DNA TGTGCCAGCAGCCAACCCGGGACAGGGGTAACCTACGAGCAGTACTTC. Translation: CASSQPGTGVTYEQYF. The chain employs TRBV7-9 and TRBJ2-7; 10 nucleotides agree with TRBD1. V lost 5 bases to trimming and J lost 2 bases; unmatched junction nucleotides: 9. Germline loops: CDR1 SEHNR, CDR2 FQNEAQ (reference sequence). This CDR3 is 16 amino acids long. The variable domain in full, with the rest retrieved from reference TRBV7-9 and TRBJ2-7, is DTGVSQNPRHKITKRGQNVTFRCDPISEHNRLYWYRQTLGQGPEFLTYFQNEAQLEKSRLLSDRFSAERPKGSFSTLEIQRTEQGDSAMYLCASSQPGTGVTYEQYFGPGTRLTVT.

V usage is TRBV9 and J usage is TRBJ1-1, with a tentative D call TRBD1 (5 bases). Per the germline V gene, CDR1 is SGDLS and CDR2 is YYNGEE. Trimming removed 3 bases at V and 4 bases at J, with 13 bases between. The CDR3 has 14 amino acids. CDR3 in amino acids: CASSGQGFGTEAFF. The CDR3 region has the DNA TGTGCCAGCAGCGGTCAGGGATTTGGCACTGAAGCTTTCTTT.

J is TRBJ1-1 and V is TRBV10-3, with TRBD1 as a possible D gene (5 bases). The V end lost 0 bases, the J end lost 7 bases, and 12 bases lay between the germline ends. The CDR3 loop spans 14 amino acids. Germline V CDR1 and CDR2: ENHRY, SYGVKD. The CDR3 protein is CAISESGGAVEAFF. The CDR3 nucleotides are TGTGCCATCAGTGAGTCCGGAGGGGCCGTTGAAGCTTTCTTT.

This rearrangement joins TRBV11-2 to TRBJ1-2; 10 bases align to TRBD1. V lost 5 bases to trimming and J lost 4 bases; unmatched junction nucleotides: 4. The CDR3 is made up of 14 amino acids. Germline CDR1 SGHAT, CDR2 FQNNGV. The DNA of the CDR3 is TGTGCCAGCAGCATAGGGACAGGGGCCTATGGCTACACCTTC. As protein: CASSIGTGAYGYTF.

Here the CDR3 DNA reads TGCGCCAGCAGCCAAACAGGGACGGTACTAGCCAAAAACATTCAGTACTTC. Amino acids: CASSQTGTVLAKNIQYF. The chain recombines TRBV4-1 with TRBJ2-4; weak D call: TRBD1 (6 bases). CDR1 is MGHRA and CDR2 is YSYEKL in the germline V gene. Trimming shortened V by 2 bases and J by 0 bases, and 14 bases separated the two germline ends. The CDR3 sequence is 17 residues long.

The genes are TRBV2 and TRBJ1-1, with 8 nucleotides matching TRBD1. CDR1 SNHLY and CDR2 FYNNEI come from the germline V gene. V shed 6 bases and J 1 base; nucleotides not matched to a gene: 10. The CDR3 extends over 16 amino acids. CDR3 DNA sequence: TGTGCCAGCAGGCTATCAGCAGGGGGCACGAACACTGAAGCTTTCTTT. Translated: CASRLSAGGTNTEAFF.

The chain employs TRBV27 and TRBJ2-1, with 11 bases aligning to TRBD2. This CDR3 has 17 residues. Germline CDR1 and CDR2: MNHEY and SMNVEV (reference sequence). V shed 5 bases and J 6 bases; nucleotides not matched to a gene: 12. CDR3: CASSPLAGGGWGNEQFF. The CDR3 region has the DNA TGTGCCAGCAGTCCGTTAGCGGGAGGGGGTTGGGGCAATGAGCAGTTCTTC.

The chain recombines TRBV13 with TRBJ1-2; TRBD1 might be the D (6 bases). Germline lookup yields CDR1 PRHDT and CDR2 FYEKMQ (reference sequence). The CDR3 spans 15 residues. Trimming shortened V by 0 bases and J by 4 bases, and 12 bases separated the two germline ends. The CDR3 spells CASSLGQSGAYGYTF. DNA for the CDR3: TGTGCCAGCAGCTTAGGCCAATCAGGGGCCTATGGCTACACCTTC.

The V and J genes are TRBV4-1 and TRBJ1-4; 7 bases map to TRBD1. Germline V gives CDR1 MGHRA, CDR2 YSYEKL. V lost 1 base, J lost 8 bases, and 1 base stayed unmatched. CDR3 length: 13 residues. CDR3 residues: CASSQVGQEKLFF. The CDR3 region has the DNA TGCGCCAGCAGCCAAGTGGGACAGGAAAAACTGTTTTTT.

The table lists this clone with a few counts. The chain links TRBV5-8 to TRBJ1-5, with D perhaps matching TRBD1 (6 bases). Germline V gene sequence: CDR1 SGHTS, CDR2 YDEGEE. The CDR3 contains 17 residues. Trimming pared 3 bases from V and 1 base from J, leaving 17 bases between. This CDR3 is CASSSQFGGNSNQPQHF. CDR3 nucleotide sequence: TGTGCCAGCAGCTCGCAGTTTGGGGGCAACAGCAATCAGCCCCAGCATTTT.

The V gene is TRBV4-1, the J gene TRBJ2-5; 9 bases align to TRBD1. The last part of the DNA fits TRBJ2-7 better; the J call may be wrong. The length of the CDR3 is 17 residues. Germline values: CDR1 MGHRA, CDR2 YSYEKL. CDR3 bases: TGCGCCAGCAGCCCTCCTCCACCGACAGGGGGTGGAGGCGAGCAGTACTTC. Its translation is CASSPPPPTGGGGEQYF.

V usage is TRBV6-5 and J usage is TRBJ1-1; D may be TRBD1 (5 bases). The germline gives CDR1 MNHEY, CDR2 SVGAGI. The CDR3 contains 14 residues. V was clipped by 5 bases and J by 4 bases, with 14 bases between them. The CDR3 sequence: CASSKGTGSTEAFF. CDR3 sequence (DNA): TGTGCCAGCAGTAAAGGCACAGGAAGCACTGAAGCTTTCTTT.

V is TRBV4-3 and J is TRBJ2-7, with TRBD1 as a possible D gene (6 bases). The CDR3 sequence is 14 residues long. CDR1 and CDR2 from the germline V gene are LGHNA and YSLEER. The V gene lost 0 bases and the J gene lost 4 bases, with 10 bases spanning the gap. The CDR3 loop reads CASSQDRRGYEQYF. For the CDR3, the DNA is TGCGCCAGCAGCCAAGATCGCAGGGGATACGAGCAGTACTTC.

This clone appeared a few times. The chain carries TRBV7-2 and TRBJ1-6, with TRBD1 matching 9 bases. CDR3 size: 15 residues. Germline-derived CDR1 and CDR2 are SGHTA and FQGNSA. V was pared by 5 bases and J by 8 bases, with 7 bases of the junction left unmatched. The CDR3 nucleotides are TGTGCCAGCAGCATCGGACAGGGGAGGGATTCACCCCTCCACTTT. Amino acid sequence: CASSIGQGRDSPLHF.

This chain joins TRBV6-1 and TRBJ1-1; TRBD1 matches 7 bases. V was clipped by 5 bases and J by 7 bases; unmatched bases: 4. CDR3 length: 12 residues. Germline V gene lookup returns CDR1 MNHNS and CDR2 SASEGT. Here the CDR3 reads CASSKQGIEAFF. Here the CDR3 DNA reads TGTGCCAGCAGTAAACAGGGGATTGAAGCTTTCTTT.

The chain uses TRBV27 and TRBJ2-7, with 9 bases lining up with TRBD1. V lost 4 bases and J lost 5; bases outside the gene matches: 6. The CDR3 has 14 residues. Germline V lookup: CDR1 MNHEY, CDR2 SMNVEV (reference sequence). CDR3 in amino acids: CASSSGQGFHEQYF. CDR3 nucleotides: TGTGCCAGCAGTTCGGGACAGGGTTTCCACGAGCAGTACTTC.

J is TRBJ2-5 and V is TRBV5-1; TRBD2 matches at 7 bases. The J call may be in error: the DNA end matches TRBJ2-7 better. Germline V gives CDR1 SGHRS, CDR2 YFSETQ. The CDR3 runs 13 residues. The CDR3 is CASSFGGGYEQYF. The CDR3 region has the DNA TGCGCCAGCAGCTTTGGGGGGGGCTACGAGCAGTACTTC.